This entry lists 10 T cell receptor beta chains sequenced from one sample in a study of T cell changes during pregnancy in multiple sclerosis (dated by TCRdb to about 2019). Library preparation employed the immunoSEQ multiplex PCR assay. TCRdb took over this immuneACCESS table, retaining in-frame rearrangements with V and J assigned. Such tables are incomplete; in checked studies, under half of the missing clones stem from an unresolved V gene, and the remainder is unexplained. The sample table contains more than 25,000 clones; only one count was recorded for around 89% of them. The biggest ten clones account for more than 6.5% of the sample. This sample comprised CD8+ T cells from peripheral blood mononuclear cells, obtained after pregnancy. The receptors here all came from a female donor with multiple sclerosis, enrolled in a pregnancy study.

The rearrangement uses TRBV7-3 and TRBJ2-3; D might be TRBD2 (6 bases). The CDR3 loop spans 15 amino acids. Trimming cost V 1 base and J 4 bases, with 12 bases left between them. From germline, CDR1 is SGHTA and CDR2 FQGTGA. CDR3 DNA sequence: TGTGCCAGCAGCTTAATACCGGGAGCCCCAGATACGCAGTATTTT. Translation gives CASSLIPGAPDTQYF.

The DNA of the CDR3 is TGTGCCAGCAGTTCCTGGACTAGCGGGGTTGGAAATACGCAGTATTTT. It codes for CASSSWTSGVGNTQYF. The chain combines TRBV28 with TRBJ2-3; 12 bases agree with TRBD2. The CDR3 is 16 amino acids. V gave up 4 bases and J gave up 7 bases; unmatched junction bases: 9. Germline V gene data show CDR1 as MDHEN and CDR2 as SYDVKM.

This chain connects TRBV18 to TRBJ1-5, with D perhaps TRBD1 (6 bases). This CDR3 region has 14 residues. The germline CDR1 and CDR2 sequences are KGHSH and LQKENI. V was clipped by 2 bases and J by 6 bases, with 11 bases between them. The DNA of the CDR3 is TGTGCCAGCTCACCAACGCAGGGGCCTCAGCCCCAGCATTTT. Translated, it gives CASSPTQGPQPQHF.

The genes are TRBV6-1 and TRBJ1-1; possible D gene TRBD1, 6 bases. This CDR3 region has 14 residues. From germline, CDR1 is MNHNS and CDR2 SASEGT. Trimming cost V 8 bases and J 0 bases, with 13 bases left between them. The CDR3 DNA follows: TGTGCCAGCTTTTACAGGGAGATGAACACTGAAGCTTTCTTT. Protein: CASFYREMNTEAFF.

The gene calls are TRBV4-2 and TRBJ2-1; D might be TRBD1 (6 bases). CDR3 size: 16 residues. CDR1 is LGHNA, CDR2 YNFKEQ, per germline. V was cut by 3 bases and J by 9 bases, with 21 bases left in between. As DNA, the CDR3 is TGTGCCAGCAGCCACCTGGGGGCCCAGGAATGGGCTGAGCAGTTCTTC. This codes for CASSHLGAQEWAEQFF.

In its sample, this clone is medium-sized. The CDR3 nucleotides read TGTGCCAGTAGTATCCCCCAAATGAACACTGAAGCTTTCTTT. It specifies CASSIPQMNTEAFF. The J gene is TRBJ1-1, the V gene TRBV19; D is unclear. The CDR3 loop spans 14 amino acids. The germline V gene has CDR1 LNHDA and CDR2 SQIVND (reference sequence). Trimming left V 3 bases short and J 0 bases short, with 8 bases between.

The rearrangement joins TRBV13 to TRBJ1-1; TRBD1 matches 11 bases. The germline V gene encodes CDR1 PRHDT and CDR2 FYEKMQ (reference sequence). Unmatched junction bases numbered 1, after V lost 1 base and J lost 0 bases. The CDR3 is 16 residues long. CDR3 nucleotide sequence: TGTGCCAGCAGCTTAGTGGGACAGGGGGTGAACACTGAAGCTTTCTTT. As protein: CASSLVGQGVNTEAFF.

The chain links TRBV7-2 to TRBJ2-5; 11 bases are a match to TRBD2. J lost 5 bases, V lost 4 bases, and 12 bases had no gene match. This CDR3 has 17 residues. The V gene's germline CDR1 is SGHTA and CDR2 FQGNSA. In DNA, the CDR3 is TGTGCCAGCAGCTATCTCCTAGCGGGAGGCCCCCGGGAGACCCAGTACTTC. Translation: CASSYLLAGGPRETQYF.

V gene TRBV7-9 combines with J gene TRBJ2-1; possibly TRBD2 for D (5 bases). V was pared by 7 bases and J by 4 bases, with 11 bases between. Germline CDR1 is SEHNR and CDR2 is FQNEAQ (reference sequence). This CDR3 is 13 amino acids long. CDR3 nucleotides: TGTGCCAGCACGGACTCTATTTACAATGAGCAGTTCTTC. This sequence encodes CASTDSIYNEQFF.

This sequence joins TRBV14 and TRBJ2-7, with 8 bases fitting TRBD1. The CDR3 covers 14 residues. The germline V gene encodes CDR1 SGHDN and CDR2 FVKESK. The trim removed 4 bases at V and 2 bases at J, leaving 4 bases unmatched. CDR3 protein: CASSLRDRPYEQYF. DNA of the CDR3: TGTGCCAGCAGCCTTCGGGACAGGCCCTACGAGCAGTACTTC.